This passage covers 5 T cell receptor beta chains from one sample sequenced in a study of blood T cell repertoires in COVID-19. Sequencing used immunoSEQ multiplex PCR; TCRdb keeps in-frame clones, though not all of them. The sample consists of about 200,000 clones, 86% of them appearing once. Specimen: peripheral blood. These receptor sequences come from an elderly man with acute or convalescent COVID-19.

The V call is TRBV4-1, the J call TRBJ2-6, with TRBD1 matching over 7 bases. The CDR3 is 17 amino acids. The J segment lost 0 bases and the V segment lost 0 bases, leaving 2 bases of the junction unmatched. CDR1 and CDR2 from the germline V gene are MGHRA and YSYEKL. As DNA, the CDR3 is TGCGCCAGCAGCCAAGACAGGGACAGCTCTGGGGCCAACGTCCTGACTTTC. Translation gives CASSQDRDSSGANVLTF.

This clone was counted a single time. The V and J genes are TRBV19 and TRBJ2-6; D perhaps matches TRBD1 (6 bases). Between the trimmed V and J ends, which lost 5 bases and 3 bases, there was a span of 8 bases. This CDR3 has 14 residues. Germline V lookup: CDR1 LNHDA, CDR2 SQIVND (reference sequence). DNA for the CDR3: TGTGCCAGTAGTTCCAGGGGTGGGGCCAACGTCCTGACTTTC. Its translation: CASSSRGGANVLTF.

The chain has TRBV9 and TRBJ1-6; tentative D call: TRBD1 (5 bases). This CDR3 comprises 15 residues. CDR1 is SGDLS and CDR2 is YYNGEE in the germline V gene. Trimming removed 3 bases from V and 9 bases from J, with 16 bases in between. The CDR3 loop is CASSAGTGGSSPLHF. The CDR3 DNA follows: TGTGCCAGCAGCGCCGGGACGGGAGGGAGTTCACCCCTCCACTTT.

This clone has a handful of counts. The J gene is TRBJ1-2, the V gene TRBV18; 7 bases are a match to TRBD1. There are 16 residues in the CDR3. V shed 2 bases and J 1 base; nucleotides not matched to a gene: 7. The germline V gene has CDR1 KGHSH and CDR2 LQKENI. The CDR3 DNA reads TGTGCCAGCTCACCAACTGGGACAGTCCTTAACTATGGCTACACCTTC. Its translation: CASSPTGTVLNYGYTF.

The chain uses TRBV19 and TRBJ1-5; 10 bases match TRBD1. Germline lookup yields CDR1 LNHDA and CDR2 SQIVND (reference sequence). J was trimmed by 4 bases and V by 7 bases; bases with no gene match: 1. The CDR3 totals 13 residues. The CDR3 loop reads CASKDRGNQPQHF. The CDR3 DNA follows: TGTGCCAGTAAGGACAGGGGGAATCAGCCCCAGCATTTT.